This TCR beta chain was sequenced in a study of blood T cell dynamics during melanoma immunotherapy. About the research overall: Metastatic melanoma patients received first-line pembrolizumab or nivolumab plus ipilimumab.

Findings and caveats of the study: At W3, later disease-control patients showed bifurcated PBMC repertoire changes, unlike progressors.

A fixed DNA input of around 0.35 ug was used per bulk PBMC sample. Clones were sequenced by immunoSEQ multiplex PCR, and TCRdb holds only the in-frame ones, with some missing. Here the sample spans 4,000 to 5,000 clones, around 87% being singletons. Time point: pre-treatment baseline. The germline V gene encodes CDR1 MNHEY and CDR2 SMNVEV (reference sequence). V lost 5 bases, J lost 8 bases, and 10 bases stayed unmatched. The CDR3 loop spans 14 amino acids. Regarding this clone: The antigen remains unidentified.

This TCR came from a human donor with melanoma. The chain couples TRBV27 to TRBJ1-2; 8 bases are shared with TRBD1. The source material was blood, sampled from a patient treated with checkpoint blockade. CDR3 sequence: CASSPGGSTWGYTF. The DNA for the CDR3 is TGTGCCAGCAGTCCAGGGGGCTCGACGTGGGGCTACACCTTC.